Reported below is one TCR beta chain. The antigen is not known. TCRdb re-called the reads with MiXCR, one entry per CDR3 protein. This table holds around 900,000 distinct CDR3 sequences, approximately 31% found once. This sample was included in a study of T cell repertoires in cytomegalovirus infection. The study's findings and limits: CMV-specific TCR beta clonotypes restricted by HLA-C dominated the ex vivo response.

This receptor was obtained from a human donor in good health (CMV status not recorded). Some clones in this sample may be carry-over from other donors' samples. The material was cultured CD8+ T cells from PBMCs, obtained from culture after CMV antigen stimulation.

The CDR3 bases are TGTGCCAGCAGTTACTCGCGGACAGGGGGGACAGATACGCAGTATTTT. This gives the protein CASSYSRTGGTDTQYF. The rearrangement links TRBV6-2 or TRBV6-3 to TRBJ2-3; 10 bases line up with TRBD1. Germline loops: CDR1 MNHEY, CDR2 SVGEGT. V dropped 0 bases and J dropped 3; count of bases not matched to a gene: 3. The CDR3 covers 16 residues.